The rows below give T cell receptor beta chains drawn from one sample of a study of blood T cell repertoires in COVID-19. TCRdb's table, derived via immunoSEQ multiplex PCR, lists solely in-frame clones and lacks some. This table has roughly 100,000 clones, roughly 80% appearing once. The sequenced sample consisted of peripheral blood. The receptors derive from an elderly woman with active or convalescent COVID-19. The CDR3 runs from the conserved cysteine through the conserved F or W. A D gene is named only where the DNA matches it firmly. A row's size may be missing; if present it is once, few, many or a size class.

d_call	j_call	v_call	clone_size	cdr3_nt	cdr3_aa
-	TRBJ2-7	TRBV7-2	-	TGTGCCAGCAGCTTAGGAGGAGTAAGTTCCTACGAGCAGTACTTC	CASSLGGVSSYEQYF
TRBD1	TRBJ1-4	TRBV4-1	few	TGCGCCAGCAGCCTTTCCGGGACAGGGAATGAAAAACTGTTTTTT	CASSLSGTGNEKLFF
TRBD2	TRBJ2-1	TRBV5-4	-	TGTGCCAGTTGGGGACTAGCGGGAGGCAGGGGTGAGCAGTTCTTC	CASWGLAGGRGEQFF
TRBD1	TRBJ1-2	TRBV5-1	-	TGCGCCAGCAGCTTGGCACAGGGGGCGAGGGGCTACACCTTC	CASSLAQGARGYTF
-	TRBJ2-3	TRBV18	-	TGTGCCAGCTCATCAACAGGGCTTAGCCCAGATACGCAGTATTTT	CASSSTGLSPDTQYF
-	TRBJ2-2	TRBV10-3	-	TGTGCCATCAGTGAGTCCCGTGACACCGGGGAGCTGTTTTTT	CAISESRDTGELFF
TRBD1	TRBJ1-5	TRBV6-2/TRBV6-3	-	TGTGCCAGCAGCCCGGGACAGCCGACCGACGGTCAGCCCCAGCATTTT	CASSPGQPTDGQPQHF
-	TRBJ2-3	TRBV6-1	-	TGTGCCAGCAGTGAAGTCGCTAGTTTATATACGCAGTATTTT	CASSEVASLYTQYF
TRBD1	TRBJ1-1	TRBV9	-	TGTGCCAGCAGCGACCGACAGGGGCGTAACACTGAAGCTTTCTTT	CASSDRQGRNTEAFF
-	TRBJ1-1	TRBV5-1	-	TGCGCCAGCAGCTCGGGGGGGCTGGGGACTGAAGCTTTCTTT	CASSSGGLGTEAFF
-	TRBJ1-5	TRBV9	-	TGTGCCAGCAGCGCCTCCGGGACAACACATCAGCCCCAGCATTTT	CASSASGTTHQPQHF
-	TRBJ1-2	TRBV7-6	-	TGTGCCAGCAGCTTAGCGCCGGGGGACCGCGCTAACTATGGCTACACCTTC	CASSLAPGDRANYGYTF
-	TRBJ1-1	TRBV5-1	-	TGCGCCAGCAGCTTGGTGGTAGGGGCGCTCGGTACTGAAGCTTTCTTT	CASSLVVGALGTEAFF
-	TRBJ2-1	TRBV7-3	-	TGTGCCAGCAGCTTAGAGGGCGTGGCGGGACGGTTTCAGTTCTTC	CASSLEGVAGRFQFF
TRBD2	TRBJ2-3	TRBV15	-	TGTGCCACCAGCAGAGGTGGCGGGGGGACTAGCACAGATACGCAGTATTTT	CATSRGGGGTSTDTQYF
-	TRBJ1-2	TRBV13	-	TGTGCCAGCAGCTTAAAGGGGTATAACTATGGCTACACCTTC	CASSLKGYNYGYTF
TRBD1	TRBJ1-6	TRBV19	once	TGTGCCAGTAAACCGGGACAGGGAACGGGGAATTCACCCCTCCACTTT	CASKPGQGTGNSPLHF
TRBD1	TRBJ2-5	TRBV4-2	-	TGTGCCAGCAGCCCCAGGGGGCAAGAGACCCAGTACTTC	CASSPRGQETQYF
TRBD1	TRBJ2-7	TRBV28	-	TGTGCCAGCAGAAGACAGGGGGGAACGGGGGAGCAGTACTTC	CASRRQGGTGEQYF
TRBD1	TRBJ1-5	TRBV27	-	TGTGCCAGCAGTCCGGACAGGGGAAATCAGCCCCAGCATTTT	CASSPDRGNQPQHF
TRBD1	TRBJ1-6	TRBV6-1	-	TGTGCCAGCAGTGACGCGACAGGGGGTTCTCGGGGTTCACCCCTCCACTTT	CASSDATGGSRGSPLHF
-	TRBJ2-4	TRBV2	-	TGTGCCAGCGAGGGAGATGGGAACATTCAGTACTTC	CASEGDGNIQYF
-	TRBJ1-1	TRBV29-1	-	TGCAGCGTTGAAGGACAGACGAACACTGAAGCTTTCTTT	CSVEGQTNTEAFF
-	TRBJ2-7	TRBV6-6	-	TGTGCCAGCAGGAGCGACCCAGGGCTTCCCTACGAGCAGTACTTC	CASRSDPGLPYEQYF
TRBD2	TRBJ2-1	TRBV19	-	TGTGCCAGTAGTATAGAAGGCGGGGGGGGTTACAATGAGCAGTTCTTC	CASSIEGGGGYNEQFF
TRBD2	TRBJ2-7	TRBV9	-	TGTGCCAGCAGCGTGGCTAGCGGAGATACCTACGAGCAGTACTTC	CASSVASGDTYEQYF
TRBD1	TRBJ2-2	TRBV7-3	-	TGTGCCAGCAGCGGCGGACAGGGCACCGGGGAGCTGTTTTTT	CASSGGQGTGELFF
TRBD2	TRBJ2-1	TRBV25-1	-	TGTGCCAGCAGTGAGGACAGGGGACTAGCGGGTGAGCAGTTCTTC	CASSEDRGLAGEQFF
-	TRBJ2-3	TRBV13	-	TGTGCCACCAAAAGAGAAGGGAGTAGCACAGATACGCAGTATTTT	CATKREGSSTDTQYF
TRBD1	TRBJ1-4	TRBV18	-	TGTGCCAGCGCTGATGGGACAGGGGCTAGTGGGAATGAAAAACTGTTTTTT	CASADGTGASGNEKLFF
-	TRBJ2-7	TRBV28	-	TGTGCCAGCAGTAACCGTGACAGATACGGCTACGAGCAGTACTTC	CASSNRDRYGYEQYF
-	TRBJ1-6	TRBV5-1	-	TGCGCCAGCAGCTCGACGACAGGTGGCTCCTATAATTCACCCCTCCACTTT	CASSSTTGGSYNSPLHF
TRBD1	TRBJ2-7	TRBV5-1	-	TGCGCCAGCAGCCTCTGGGACAGGGATAGGTCCTACGAGCAGTACTTC	CASSLWDRDRSYEQYF
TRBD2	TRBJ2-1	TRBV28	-	TGTGCCAGCAATGGGGTAGCGGGAGGGGTTCAGGGGGAGCAGTTCTTC	CASNGVAGGVQGEQFF
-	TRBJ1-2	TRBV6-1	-	TGTGCCAGCAGTGAGTCGGGGGACTATGGCTACACCTTC	CASSESGDYGYTF
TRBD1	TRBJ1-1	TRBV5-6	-	TGTGCCAGCAGCTTAACAGGGGGAGGCGCTGAAGCTTTCTTT	CASSLTGGGAEAFF